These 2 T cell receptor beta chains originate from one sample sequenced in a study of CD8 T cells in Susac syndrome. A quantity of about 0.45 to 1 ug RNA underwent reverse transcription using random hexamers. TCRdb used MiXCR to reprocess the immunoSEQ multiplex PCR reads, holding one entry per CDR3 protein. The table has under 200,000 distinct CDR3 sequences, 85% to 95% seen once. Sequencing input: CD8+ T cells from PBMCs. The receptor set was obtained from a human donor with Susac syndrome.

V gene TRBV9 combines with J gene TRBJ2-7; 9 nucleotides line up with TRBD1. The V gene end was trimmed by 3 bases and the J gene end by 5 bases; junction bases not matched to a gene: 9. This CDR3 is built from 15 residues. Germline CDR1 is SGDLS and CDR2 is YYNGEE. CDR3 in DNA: TGTGCCAGCAGCGCCCCGGGACAGGGTTTCAACGAGCAGTACTTC. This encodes CASSAPGQGFNEQYF.

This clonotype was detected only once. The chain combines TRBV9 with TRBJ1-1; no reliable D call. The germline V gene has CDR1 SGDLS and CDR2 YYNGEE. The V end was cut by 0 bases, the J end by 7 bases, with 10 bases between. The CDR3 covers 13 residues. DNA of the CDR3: TGTGCCAGCAGCGTAGATTTAGGGCGTGAAGCTTTCTTT. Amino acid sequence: CASSVDLGREAFF.